The clone carrying this T cell receptor beta chain turned up a few times. The target antigen is unknown. A single record per CDR3 protein comes from TCRdb applying MiXCR to the reads. Of 380,000 or so distinct CDR3 sequences detected, about 32% appear once; the ten largest clones hold roughly 14%. The germline gives CDR1 SGHTA, CDR2 FQGNSA. The length of the CDR3 is 15 residues. Between the trimmed V and J ends, which lost 2 bases and 0 bases, there was a span of 9 bases. The entry originates in a study of T cell repertoires in cytomegalovirus infection. About the study: Alongside well-studied HLA-B-restricted CMV epitopes, recently identified HLA-C-restricted CMV epitopes were also used. The public TCR beta signatures pointed to both CMV infection and matching HLA type.

Findings and caveats of the study: Clonotypes of TCR beta that were HLA-C-restricted and CMV-specific dominated the ex vivo response. Of the TCR beta families, the public ones yielded a cumulative frequency that identified carriers of CMV plus the relevant HLA.

The sample was cultured PBMCs, taken from culture after CMV antigen stimulation. V gene TRBV7-2 combines with J gene TRBJ2-3; D is unresolved. This clonotype was sampled from a human donor in good health (CMV status not recorded). Some clones in this sample may be carry-over from other donors' samples. CDR3 bases: TGTGCCAGCAGCTTACAACCGAGTAGCACAGATACGCAGTATTTT. It encodes CASSLQPSSTDTQYF.